Listed below are T cell receptor beta chains from one sample, sequenced in a study of cytomegalovirus exposure and HLA in healthy donors. Sequencing was performed with immunoSEQ multiplex PCR; in TCRdb, only in-frame clones are kept and a portion is missing. The top ten clones hold roughly 3.6% of a sample with about 190,000 clones, roughly 77% of them seen once. Material for sequencing was PBMCs. All receptors derive from a man aged 35-49 years in good health and CMV-seropositive. Both conserved end residues are part of each CDR3. Each record gives: J gene, clone size, D gene, V gene, CDR3 protein, CDR3 DNA. D genes are given only for firm matches. Some rows have no size entry. The others give once, few or many, or a class for an expanded clone.

j_gene: TRBJ1-5; abundance: -; d_gene: TRBD1; v_gene: TRBV10-3; CDR3aa: CAIGAGGLAEGQPQHF; CDR3nt: TGTGCCATCGGGGCAGGGGGTTTGGCTGAGGGGCAGCCCCAGCATTTT
j_gene: TRBJ2-1; abundance: -; d_gene: TRBD2; v_gene: TRBV9; CDR3aa: CASSVGTSGNNEQFF; CDR3nt: TGTGCCAGCAGCGTCGGGACTAGCGGTAACAATGAGCAGTTCTTC
j_gene: TRBJ2-3; abundance: -; d_gene: TRBD2; v_gene: TRBV5-4; CDR3aa: CASSKVAGGTITDTQYF; CDR3nt: TGTGCCAGCAGCAAGGTAGCGGGAGGTACTATCACAGATACGCAGTATTTT
j_gene: TRBJ2-1; abundance: -; d_gene: TRBD1; v_gene: TRBV15; CDR3aa: CATSTAGTGLHNEQFF; CDR3nt: TGTGCCACCAGCACAGCCGGGACAGGACTTCACAATGAGCAGTTCTTC
j_gene: TRBJ2-1; abundance: -; d_gene: TRBD2; v_gene: TRBV10-1; CDR3aa: CASSGASGDIYNEQFF; CDR3nt: TGCGCCAGCAGCGGGGCTAGCGGGGACATCTACAATGAGCAGTTCTTC
j_gene: TRBJ1-5; abundance: -; d_gene: TRBD1; v_gene: TRBV9; CDR3aa: CASSATGSSNQPQHF; CDR3nt: TGTGCCAGCAGCGCGACAGGGTCGAGCAATCAGCCCCAGCATTTT
j_gene: TRBJ1-1; abundance: -; d_gene: TRBD1; v_gene: TRBV5-5; CDR3aa: CASSLRLGGPGGAFF; CDR3nt: TGTGCCAGCAGCCTACGATTAGGAGGCCCAGGGGGAGCTTTCTTT
j_gene: TRBJ2-5; abundance: -; d_gene: -; v_gene: TRBV7-8; CDR3aa: CASSEYRVPQETQYF; CDR3nt: TGTGCCAGCAGCGAATACAGGGTCCCCCAAGAGACCCAGTACTTC
j_gene: TRBJ1-2; abundance: -; d_gene: -; v_gene: TRBV28; CDR3aa: CASSLSAQDYGYTF; CDR3nt: TGTGCCAGCAGTTTATCTGCCCAGGACTATGGCTACACCTTC
j_gene: TRBJ1-3; abundance: -; d_gene: -; v_gene: TRBV19; CDR3aa: CASSMEVSTGNTIYF; CDR3nt: TGTGCCAGTAGTATGGAGGTTAGCACTGGAAACACCATATATTTT
j_gene: TRBJ2-3; abundance: -; d_gene: -; v_gene: TRBV10-3; CDR3aa: CATGSISSTDTQYF; CDR3nt: TGTGCCACTGGTAGCATATCTAGCACAGATACGCAGTATTTT
j_gene: TRBJ2-7; abundance: -; d_gene: TRBD1; v_gene: TRBV29-1; CDR3aa: CSVLKGTGGDEQYF; CDR3nt: TGCAGCGTCCTCAAGGGAACAGGGGGCGACGAGCAGTACTTC
j_gene: TRBJ1-4; abundance: few; d_gene: -; v_gene: TRBV6-6; CDR3aa: CASSYSVGLNEKLFF; CDR3nt: TGTGCCAGCAGTTACTCGGTCGGACTTAATGAAAAACTGTTTTTT
j_gene: TRBJ2-7; abundance: -; d_gene: -; v_gene: TRBV29-1; CDR3aa: CSVSKGSGPHEQYF; CDR3nt: TGCAGCGTGTCTAAGGGTAGCGGCCCCCACGAGCAGTACTTC
j_gene: TRBJ2-5; abundance: -; d_gene: TRBD2; v_gene: TRBV15; CDR3aa: CATSRGLAVVETQYF; CDR3nt: TGTGCCACCAGCAGGGGACTAGCGGTCGTGGAGACCCAGTACTTC
j_gene: TRBJ2-7; abundance: -; d_gene: TRBD1; v_gene: TRBV6-1; CDR3aa: CASSPDRGGYEQYF; CDR3nt: TGTGCCAGCAGCCCGGACAGGGGCGGCTACGAGCAGTACTTC
j_gene: TRBJ2-5; abundance: -; d_gene: TRBD1; v_gene: TRBV7-8; CDR3aa: CASSLGQPQETQYF; CDR3nt: TGTGCCAGCAGCCTGGGACAGCCCCAAGAGACCCAGTACTTC
j_gene: TRBJ2-3; abundance: -; d_gene: TRBD2; v_gene: TRBV7-2; CDR3aa: CASSHGLAKGVADTQYF; CDR3nt: TGTGCCAGCAGCCACGGACTAGCGAAGGGTGTCGCAGATACGCAGTATTTT
j_gene: TRBJ2-1; abundance: -; d_gene: TRBD2; v_gene: TRBV4-2; CDR3aa: CASSPLLAGGGNEQFF; CDR3nt: TGTGCCAGCAGCCCCTTATTAGCGGGGGGCGGGAATGAGCAGTTCTTC
j_gene: TRBJ2-3; abundance: few; d_gene: TRBD2; v_gene: TRBV5-1; CDR3aa: CASSPGTRGRTDTQYF; CDR3nt: TGCGCCAGCAGCCCAGGGACTAGAGGTAGGACAGATACGCAGTATTTT